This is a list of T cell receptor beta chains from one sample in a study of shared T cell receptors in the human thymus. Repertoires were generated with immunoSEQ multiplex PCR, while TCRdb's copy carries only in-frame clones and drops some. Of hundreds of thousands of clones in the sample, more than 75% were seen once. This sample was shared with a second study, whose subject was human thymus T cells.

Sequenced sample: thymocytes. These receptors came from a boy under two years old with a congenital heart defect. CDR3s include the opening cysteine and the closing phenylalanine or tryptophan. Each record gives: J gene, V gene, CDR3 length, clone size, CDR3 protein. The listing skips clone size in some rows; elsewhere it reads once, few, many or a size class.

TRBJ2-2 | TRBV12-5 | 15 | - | CASGLGTANTGELFF
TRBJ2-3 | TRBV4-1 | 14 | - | CASSRGGSTDTQYF
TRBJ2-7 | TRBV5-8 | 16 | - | CASSLGDPQGTYEQYF
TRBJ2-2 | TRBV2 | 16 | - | CASSVQGTAYTGELFF
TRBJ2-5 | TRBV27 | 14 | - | CASGRGFLKETQYF
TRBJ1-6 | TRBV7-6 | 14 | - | CASSTGQSNSPLHF
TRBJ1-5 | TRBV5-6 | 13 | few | CASSLNITQPQHF
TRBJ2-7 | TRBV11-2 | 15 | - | CASSLEAAMSYEQYF
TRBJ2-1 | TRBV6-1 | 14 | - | CASSEIRGRGEQFF
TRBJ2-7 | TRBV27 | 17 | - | CASSLTTGRTGTYEQYF
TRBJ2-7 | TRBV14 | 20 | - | CASSQVEGILPPRGSYEQYF
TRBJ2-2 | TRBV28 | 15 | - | CASSPRQGRAGELFF
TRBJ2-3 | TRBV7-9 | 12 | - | CASSAGADTQYF
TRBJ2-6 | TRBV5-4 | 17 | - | CASSPGLAGPGANVLTF
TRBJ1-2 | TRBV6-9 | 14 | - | CASIGQSGGYGYTF
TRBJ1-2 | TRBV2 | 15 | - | CASSPYRDPNYGYTF
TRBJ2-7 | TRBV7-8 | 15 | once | CASSLAETEPYEQYF
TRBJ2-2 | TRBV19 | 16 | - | CASSLRGPFLTGELFF
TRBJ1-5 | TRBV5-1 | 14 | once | CASSSRASNQPQHF
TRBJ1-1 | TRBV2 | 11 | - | CASRAGTEAFF
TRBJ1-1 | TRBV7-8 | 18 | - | CASSLAEPGQGEVTEAFF
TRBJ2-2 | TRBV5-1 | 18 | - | CASSLGGREREGTGELFF
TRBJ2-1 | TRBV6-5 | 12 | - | CACYSSYNEQFF
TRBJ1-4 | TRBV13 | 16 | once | CASSWGGQGVYEKLFF
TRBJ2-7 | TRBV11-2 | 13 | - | CASSPTSANEQYF
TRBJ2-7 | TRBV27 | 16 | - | CASSTGGAGGSYEQYF
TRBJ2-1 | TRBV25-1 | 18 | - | CASSEGGPGLATYNEQFF
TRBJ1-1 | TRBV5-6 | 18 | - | CASSKSGQRLIRNTEAFF
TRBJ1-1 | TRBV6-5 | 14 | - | CASSPGMSNTEAFF
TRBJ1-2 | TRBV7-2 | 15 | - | CASSLAYEDSYGYTF
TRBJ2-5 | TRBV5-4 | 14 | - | CASSETDQEETQYF
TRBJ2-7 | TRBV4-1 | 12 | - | CASSQGGGEQYF
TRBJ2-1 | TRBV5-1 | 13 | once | CASSHLLRNEQFF
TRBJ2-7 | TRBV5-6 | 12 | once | CASSPLNYEQYF